This T cell receptor beta chain was identified during a study of OX40 agonist ivuxolimab in advanced cancers. Background on the study: The patients received agonistic anti-OX40 (CD134) antibody ivuxolimab. Among those treated, three patients had partial responses, one with hepatocellular carcinoma and two with cutaneous melanoma. Study findings and constraints: Among patients with partial responses at 0.1-3.0 mg/kg, clonal expansion was among the lowest.

Worth noting for this clone: Its antigen is not identified.

The junction had 3 bases not matched to a gene; V was cut back by 0 bases and J by 2 bases. Looked up from germline, CDR1 is SGHTA and CDR2 is FQGNSA. The CDR3 has 16 amino acids. Profiled with immunoSEQ multiplex PCR; TCRdb holds only in-frame clones, not every one. This table has around 80,000 clones, about 85% appearing once. The clonotype comes from an adult with an advanced solid tumor such as melanoma, head and neck, liver or kidney cancer. The chain joins TRBV7-2 to TRBJ1-3; 8 nucleotides match TRBD1. The sequenced sample was CD4+ or CD8+ T cells sorted from blood, obtained in a trial of the OX40 agonist ivuxolimab. CDR3 protein: CASSLATTGAGNTIYF. CDR3 DNA sequence: TGTGCCAGCAGCTTAGCTACGACAGGGGCTGGAAACACCATATATTTT.